The entry below gives a single TCR beta chain sequence along with its context. The data derive from a study of blood T cell repertoires in COVID-19. Recruits, aged roughly 18 to 100 years, lived in 24 US areas. Participants' reported clinical history set cohort assignment. All recovered Cohort 3 donors got two negative PCRs, got clearance, or saw symptom resolution. Trimming took 8 bases from V and 9 from J; bases not matched to a gene: 6. This CDR3 contains 13 residues. The germline V gene encodes CDR1 KGHDR and CDR2 SFDVKD. Per the original methods: Scientists estimated how many nucleated cells there were by amplifying reference gene primers. This table comes from immunoSEQ multiplex PCR, and its TCRdb copy is limited to in-frame clones, with some not included. V and J calls and clone size are given by that table; D and trimming were obtained from the DNA. The sample records fewer than 600,000 clones, roughly 90% being singletons.

The specimen was PBMCs or T cells enriched from blood (not recorded which). This rearrangement joins TRBV24-1 to TRBJ2-1, with 10 bases matching TRBD1. This TCR was sampled from a woman aged 40 to 50 who had recovered from COVID-19. The CDR3 region is CATKDRGHGEQFF. The CDR3 bases are TGTGCCACCAAAGACAGGGGGCACGGTGAGCAGTTCTTC.